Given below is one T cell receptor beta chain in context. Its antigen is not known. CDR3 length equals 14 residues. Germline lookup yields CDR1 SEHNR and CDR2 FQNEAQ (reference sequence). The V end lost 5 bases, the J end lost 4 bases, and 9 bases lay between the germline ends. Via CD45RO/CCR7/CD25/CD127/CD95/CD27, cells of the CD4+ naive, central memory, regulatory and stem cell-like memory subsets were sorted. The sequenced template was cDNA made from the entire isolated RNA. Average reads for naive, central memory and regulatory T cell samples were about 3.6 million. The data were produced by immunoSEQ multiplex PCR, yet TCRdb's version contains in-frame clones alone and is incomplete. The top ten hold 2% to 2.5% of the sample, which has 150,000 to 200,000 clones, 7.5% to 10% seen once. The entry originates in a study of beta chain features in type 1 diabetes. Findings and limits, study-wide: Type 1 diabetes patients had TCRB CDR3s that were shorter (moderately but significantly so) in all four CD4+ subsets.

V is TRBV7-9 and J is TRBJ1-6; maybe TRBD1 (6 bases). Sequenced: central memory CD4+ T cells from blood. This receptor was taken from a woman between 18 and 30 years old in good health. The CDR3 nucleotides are TGTGCCAGCAGCCTGGACAGATATAATTCACCCCTCCACTTT. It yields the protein CASSLDRYNSPLHF.